Each of the 8 T cell receptor beta chains below was sequenced from the same sample in a study of identical twins. One entry per CDR3 protein, called by TCRdb with MiXCR from the 5' RACE reads. The data hold around 220,000 distinct CDR3 sequences, with over 9.5% observed a single time. The sequencing input was memory T cells sorted from blood. Receptor source: a man between 50 and 59 years old in good health.

The J gene is TRBJ2-5, the V gene TRBV12-3 or TRBV12-4, with D possibly matching TRBD1 (6 bases). The V end was cut by 5 bases, the J end by 1 base, with 11 bases between. The CDR3 covers 14 residues. The CDR3 DNA reads TGTGCCAGCAGTATGGGACATTTCCAAGAGACCCAGTACTTC. As protein: CASSMGHFQETQYF.

Ten or more counts support this clonotype. J is TRBJ2-5 and V is TRBV4-3; weak D call: TRBD2 (5 bases). CDR1 LGHNA and CDR2 YSLEER come from the germline V gene. V was cut by 2 bases and J by 9 bases, with 16 bases left in between. The CDR3 is 14 amino acids. This CDR3 reads CASSQYEGGSAQYF. The CDR3 DNA reads as TGCGCCAGCAGCCAATATGAGGGTGGCTCGGCCCAGTACTTC.

This clonotype occurred many times. V and J are TRBV6-1 and TRBJ2-1; the match to TRBD2 covers 11 bases. Germline CDR1 and CDR2: MNHNS and SASEGT. V gave up 6 bases and J gave up 8 bases; unmatched junction bases: 15. This CDR3 contains 17 residues. The CDR3 sequence is CASSQYRLAGRVDEQFF. The CDR3 DNA is TGTGCCAGCAGCCAATATCGACTAGCGGGAAGGGTCGATGAGCAGTTCTTC.

This chain links TRBV20-1 with TRBJ2-7; weak D call: TRBD2 (6 bases). The CDR3 spans 17 residues. The germline CDR1 and CDR2 sequences are DFQATT and SNEGSKA (reference sequence). V was clipped by 1 base and J by 5 bases, with 24 bases between them. CDR3 nucleotides: TGCAGTGCTAGAGGCTTTCTGCGGGACTCCACGCCGAACGAGCAGTACTTC. Its translation is CSARGFLRDSTPNEQYF.

The rearrangement joins TRBV10-3 to TRBJ2-3; 8 bases map to TRBD1. The CDR3 extends over 14 amino acids. V was clipped by 7 bases and J by 2 bases; unmatched bases: 5. Per germline, CDR1 ENHRY and CDR2 SYGVKD. The CDR3 sequence: CAITPGGNTDTQYF. CDR3 coding DNA: TGTGCCATCACCCCAGGGGGCAACACAGATACGCAGTATTTT.

This clonotype has only a few counts. The CDR3: CASRQTSGGTTDTQYF. CDR3 DNA sequence: TGTGCCAGCAGACAGACTAGCGGGGGCACCACAGATACGCAGTATTTT. This sequence joins TRBV5-4 and TRBJ2-3; 12 positions match TRBD2. V shed 5 bases, J shed 2 bases, and the junction held 6 bases outside the gene matches. The CDR3 is 16 residues long. Germline loops: CDR1 SGHNT, CDR2 YYREEE (reference sequence).

Ten or more counts support this clonotype. The CDR3 region is CASSFPGGIYEQYF. The CDR3 DNA sequence: TGTGCCAGCAGCTTTCCGGGAGGGATATACGAGCAGTACTTC. The chain links TRBV7-2 to TRBJ2-7; 8 bases align to TRBD2. Trimming took 3 bases from V and 4 from J; bases not matched to a gene: 5. Germline CDR1 is SGHTA and CDR2 is FQGNSA. The CDR3 runs 14 residues.

The V call is TRBV19, the J call TRBJ2-1; 7 bases map to TRBD1. The CDR3 is made up of 14 amino acids. With V trimmed by 1 base and J by 8 bases, 5 bases remained unmatched. Germline CDR1 is LNHDA and CDR2 is SQIVND (reference sequence). DNA of the CDR3: TGTGCCAGTAGTATAGGTAGGGGGCGCGATGAGCAGTTCTTC. Its protein is CASSIGRGRDEQFF.